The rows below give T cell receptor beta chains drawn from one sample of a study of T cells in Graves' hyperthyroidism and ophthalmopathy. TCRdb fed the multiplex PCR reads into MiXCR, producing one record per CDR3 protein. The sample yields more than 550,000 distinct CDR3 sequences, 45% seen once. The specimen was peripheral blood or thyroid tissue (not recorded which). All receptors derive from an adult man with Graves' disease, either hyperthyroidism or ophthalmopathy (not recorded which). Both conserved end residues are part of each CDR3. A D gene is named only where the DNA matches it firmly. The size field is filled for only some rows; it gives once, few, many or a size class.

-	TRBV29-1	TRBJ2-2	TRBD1	CSVQTGGWTGELFF	TGCAGCGTCCAGACAGGGGGTTGGACCGGGGAGCTGTTTTTT
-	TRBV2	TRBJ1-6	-	CASSELGAGGDISPLHF	TGTGCCAGCAGTGAACTGGGGGCGGGCGGGGATATATCACCCCTCCACTTT
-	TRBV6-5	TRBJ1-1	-	CASWRGNTEAFF	TGTGCCAGTTGGCGGGGTAACACTGAAGCTTTCTTT
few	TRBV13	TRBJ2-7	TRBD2	CASSSRTSGFSGEQYF	TGTGCCAGCAGCTCCCGGACTAGCGGGTTTTCGGGGGAGCAGTACTTC
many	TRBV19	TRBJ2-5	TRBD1	CASSHGMGQGVETQYF	TGTGCCAGTAGTCACGGCATGGGACAGGGTGTCGAGACCCAGTACTTC
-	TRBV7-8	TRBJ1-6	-	CASSRRAAGVRTSPLHF	TGTGCCAGCAGCAGGAGGGCAGCTGGGGTACGGACTTCACCCCTCCACTTT
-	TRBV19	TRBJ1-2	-	CATQDSPVLRYTF	TGTGCCACCCAGGACAGCCCAGTCTTACGCTACACCTTC
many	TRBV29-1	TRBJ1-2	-	CSVRTDGYTF	TGCAGCGTAAGGACAGACGGCTACACCTTC
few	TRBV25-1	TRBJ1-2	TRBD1	CASSDSGQGASIYGYTF	TGTGCCAGCAGTGATTCGGGACAGGGGGCCTCTATCTACGGCTACACCTTC
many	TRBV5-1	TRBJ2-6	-	CASSLPGAGANVLTF	TGCGCCAGCAGCTTGCCAGGGGCTGGGGCCAACGTCCTGACTTTC
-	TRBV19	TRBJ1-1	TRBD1	CASSPTMTGGTEAFF	TGTGCCAGTAGCCCAACTATGACAGGGGGCACTGAAGCTTTCTTT
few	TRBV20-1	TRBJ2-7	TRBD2	CSARDAGVDEQYF	TGCAGTGCTAGAGATGCGGGAGTCGACGAGCAGTACTTC
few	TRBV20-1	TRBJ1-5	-	CSARRLGNKSNQPQHF	TGCAGTGCTAGACGGTTGGGTAATAAGAGCAATCAGCCCCAGCATTTT
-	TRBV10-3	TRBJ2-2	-	CAIRGPGGGGELFF	TGTGCCATCAGGGGTCCAGGGGGAGGTGGGGAGCTGTTTTTT
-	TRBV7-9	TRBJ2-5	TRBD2	CASSLVGGSRETQYF	TGTGCCAGCAGCTTAGTTGGCGGGAGCAGGGAGACCCAGTACTTC